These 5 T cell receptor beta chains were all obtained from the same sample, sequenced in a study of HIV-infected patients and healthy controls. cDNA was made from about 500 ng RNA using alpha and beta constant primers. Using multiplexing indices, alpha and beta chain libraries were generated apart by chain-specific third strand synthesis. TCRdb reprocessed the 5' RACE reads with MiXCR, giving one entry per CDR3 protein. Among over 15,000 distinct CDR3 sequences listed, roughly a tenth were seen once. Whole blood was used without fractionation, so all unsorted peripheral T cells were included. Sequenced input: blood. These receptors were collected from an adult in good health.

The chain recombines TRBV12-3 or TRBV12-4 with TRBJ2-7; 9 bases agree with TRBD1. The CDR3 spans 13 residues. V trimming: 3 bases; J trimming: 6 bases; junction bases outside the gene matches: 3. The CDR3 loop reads CASSLGQGLEQYF. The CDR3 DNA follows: TGTGCCAGCAGTTTGGGACAGGGTCTCGAGCAGTACTTC.

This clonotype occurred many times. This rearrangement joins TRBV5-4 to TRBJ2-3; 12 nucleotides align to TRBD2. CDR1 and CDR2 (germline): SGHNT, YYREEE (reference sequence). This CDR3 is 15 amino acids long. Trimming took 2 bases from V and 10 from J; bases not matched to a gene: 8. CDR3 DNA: TGTGCCAGCAGCTTAAGTTGGACTAGCGGGACTCCGCAGTATTTT. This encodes CASSLSWTSGTPQYF.

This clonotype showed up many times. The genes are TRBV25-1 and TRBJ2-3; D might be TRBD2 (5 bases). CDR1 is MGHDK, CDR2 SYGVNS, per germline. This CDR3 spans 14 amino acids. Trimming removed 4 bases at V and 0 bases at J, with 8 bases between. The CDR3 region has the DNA TGTGCCAGCAGTGCCAGCGGTAGCACAGATACGCAGTATTTT. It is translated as CASSASGSTDTQYF.

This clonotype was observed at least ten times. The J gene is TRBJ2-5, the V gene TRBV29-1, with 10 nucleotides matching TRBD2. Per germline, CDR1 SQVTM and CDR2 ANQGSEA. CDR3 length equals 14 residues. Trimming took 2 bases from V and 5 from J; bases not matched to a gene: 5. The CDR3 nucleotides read TGCAGCGTTGAACTAGCGGGAGCCCTTGAGACCCAGTACTTC. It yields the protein CSVELAGALETQYF.

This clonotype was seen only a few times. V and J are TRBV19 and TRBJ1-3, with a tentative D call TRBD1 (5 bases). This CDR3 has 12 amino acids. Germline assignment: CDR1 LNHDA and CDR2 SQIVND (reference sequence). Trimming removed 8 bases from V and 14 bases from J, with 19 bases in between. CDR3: CASDPGTSRLYF. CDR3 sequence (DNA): TGTGCCAGTGACCCGGGGACCAGCCGACTATATTTT.